Many counts were recorded for the clone carrying this TCR beta chain. The sample comes from a study of T cells after yellow fever vaccination. TCRdb re-analysed the 5' RACE reads in MiXCR, keeping a single row per CDR3 protein. The sample shows approximately 140,000 distinct CDR3 sequences, more than 6% of them seen only once. This clonotype originated in a man aged 25-45 years who received the YFV17D yellow fever vaccine. The sequences come from CD4+ T cells sorted from PBMCs, collected 5 days after the yellow fever booster vaccination.

The CDR3 sequence: CSETGGSYGYTF. CDR3 nucleotides: TGCAGCGAAACAGGGGGCAGCTATGGCTACACCTTC. This rearrangement joins TRBV20-1 to TRBJ1-2; 9 bases agree with TRBD1. Germline V gene lookup returns CDR1 DFQATT and CDR2 SNEGSKA (reference sequence). This CDR3 comprises 12 residues.